These T cell receptor beta chains were read from a single sample in a study of untreated major depressive disorder. Clones were sequenced by immunoSEQ multiplex PCR, and TCRdb holds only the in-frame ones, with some missing. There are roughly 25,000 clones in the sample; about 90% occur only once, and 0.72% lies in the top ten. The sequenced material came from CD4+ T cells from PBMCs. Receptor source: a woman aged 30 to 39 with major depressive disorder. The CDR3 runs from the conserved cysteine through the conserved F or W. The D gene is left open where the match is weak. Size is omitted from some rows. Given values are once, few, many or a class for expanded clones.

v_call: TRBV5-1
clone_size: -
d_call: -
j_call: TRBJ1-5
cdr3_nt: TGCGCCAGCAGTTGGGACCCCTCCGGTACCCAGCATTTT
cdr3_aa: CASSWDPSGTQHF

v_call: TRBV5-1
clone_size: -
d_call: -
j_call: TRBJ2-3
cdr3_nt: TGCGCCAGCAGCTTGGCCGAGTTCGGGTGGGGGCCCACAGATACGCAGTATTTT
cdr3_aa: CASSLAEFGWGPTDTQYF

v_call: TRBV5-1
clone_size: -
d_call: TRBD2
j_call: TRBJ2-3
cdr3_nt: TGCGCCAGCAGAAAGCGGGAGGAAAGAGATACGCAGTATTTT
cdr3_aa: CASRKREERDTQYF

v_call: TRBV4-1
clone_size: few
d_call: -
j_call: TRBJ1-2
cdr3_nt: TGCGCCAGCAGCCAAGGGGGGGGCGATGGCTACACCTTC
cdr3_aa: CASSQGGGDGYTF

v_call: TRBV4-1
clone_size: -
d_call: -
j_call: TRBJ1-5
cdr3_nt: TGCGCCAGCAGCCAAGTTACGGGCAGAGGGTATCAGCCCCAGCATTTT
cdr3_aa: CASSQVTGRGYQPQHF

v_call: TRBV28
clone_size: -
d_call: -
j_call: TRBJ1-5
cdr3_nt: TGTGCCAGCAGTCCTAACCACGATGCGGGGTTGGATTTT
cdr3_aa: CASSPNHDAGLDF

v_call: TRBV27
clone_size: -
d_call: TRBD1
j_call: TRBJ2-5
cdr3_nt: TGTGCCAGCAGCCGGCAGGGGGCTGAAACCCAGTACTTC
cdr3_aa: CASSRQGAETQYF

v_call: TRBV11-2
clone_size: once
d_call: TRBD1
j_call: TRBJ2-3
cdr3_nt: TGTGCCAGCAGTCCTGCCGGGACAGGGGGTCAAGATACGCAGTATTTT
cdr3_aa: CASSPAGTGGQDTQYF

v_call: TRBV11-3
clone_size: -
d_call: TRBD2
j_call: TRBJ2-5
cdr3_nt: TGTGCCAGCAGCTTGTCTAGCGGGTACCAAGAGACCCAGTACTTC
cdr3_aa: CASSLSSGYQETQYF

v_call: TRBV5-5
clone_size: -
d_call: -
j_call: TRBJ2-5
cdr3_nt: TGTGCCAGCAGCTTAGGGTCCCGACAAGAGACCCAGTACTTC
cdr3_aa: CASSLGSRQETQYF

v_call: TRBV7-9
clone_size: -
d_call: -
j_call: TRBJ1-5
cdr3_nt: TGTGCCAGCAGCTTATCACAGGGTAATAGCAATCAGCCCCAGCATTTT
cdr3_aa: CASSLSQGNSNQPQHF

v_call: TRBV7-2
clone_size: -
d_call: TRBD1
j_call: TRBJ1-2
cdr3_nt: TGTGCCAGCAGCTTGGGGGGGACAGGGAGCTATGGCTACACCTTC
cdr3_aa: CASSLGGTGSYGYTF

v_call: TRBV11-3
clone_size: -
d_call: -
j_call: TRBJ1-1
cdr3_nt: TGTGCCAGCAGCTTAGAATTTGAAGGTCAGGGGCTCATGAACACTGAAGCTTTCTTT
cdr3_aa: CASSLEFEGQGLMNTEAFF

v_call: TRBV27
clone_size: once
d_call: TRBD1
j_call: TRBJ1-2
cdr3_nt: TGTGCCAGCAGTTTAAAAGGGGGCAACTATGGCTACACCTTC
cdr3_aa: CASSLKGGNYGYTF

v_call: TRBV18
clone_size: -
d_call: -
j_call: TRBJ1-5
cdr3_nt: TGTGCCAGCTCCGATAGCAATCAGCCCCAGCATTTT
cdr3_aa: CASSDSNQPQHF

v_call: TRBV5-1
clone_size: -
d_call: -
j_call: TRBJ2-3
cdr3_nt: TGCGCCAGCAGCTGGGGGGGACAGACTAGCACAGATACGCAGTATTTT
cdr3_aa: CASSWGGQTSTDTQYF